The T cell receptor beta chain under discussion was sequenced for a study of early stage breast cancer tumors. Study-wide background: Average read coverage per sample was roughly 10-fold.

Findings and caveats of the study: Blood repertoires resembled normal breast more than tumor.

The CDR3 is 16 residues long. CDR1 is SGHTA, CDR2 FQGNSA, per germline. Losses at the gene ends were 4 bases for V and 4 bases for J; bases not matched to a gene: 9. As concerns this clone: What it binds is not known.

Sequencing was performed with immunoSEQ multiplex PCR; in TCRdb, only in-frame clones are kept and a portion is missing. This table has nearly 70,000 clones, more than 70% appearing once. The sequencing sample was made of blood. This TCR came from a person aged 40 to 49 with breast cancer. The J gene is TRBJ2-5, the V gene TRBV7-2; TRBD1 aligns across 10 bases. The CDR3 DNA reads TGTGCCAGCAGCTCACCGGGACAGGGGACATCAGAGACCCAGTACTTC. The encoded protein is CASSSPGQGTSETQYF.